Listed below are T cell receptor beta chains from one sample, sequenced in a study of T cells expressing NK-cell markers. TCRdb re-called the 5' RACE reads, yielding one record per CDR3 amino acid sequence without DNA. This listing includes roughly 280,000 distinct CDR3 sequences. Source material: blood T cells: a sorted CD56 or NKG2C T cell subset, CD4+ or CD8+ T cells, or bulk PBMC T cells (not recorded which). Receptors originate from a man in his late teens or twenties in good health. CDR3s include the opening cysteine and the closing phenylalanine or tryptophan.

CDR3 protein: CSARQILKSSYNEQFF
V gene: TRBV20-1
J gene: TRBJ2-1

CDR3 protein: CASAYRGGNTEAFF
V gene: TRBV6-5
J gene: TRBJ1-1

CDR3 protein: CASSDPARVEQYF
V gene: TRBV6-1
J gene: TRBJ2-7

CDR3 protein: CSVTNGTYLRGVNVLTF
V gene: TRBV29-1
J gene: TRBJ2-6

CDR3 protein: CSANTRGRGGGELFF
V gene: TRBV20-1
J gene: TRBJ2-2

CDR3 protein: CASSSSGGQNNEQFF
V gene: TRBV12-3/TRBV12-4
J gene: TRBJ2-1

CDR3 protein: CASSLRLTEQYF
V gene: TRBV28
J gene: TRBJ2-7

CDR3 protein: CASSPTGWGYTF
V gene: TRBV7-9
J gene: TRBJ1-2

CDR3 protein: CASSTQTGYRHGYTF
V gene: TRBV19
J gene: TRBJ1-2

CDR3 protein: CASSRGQKLNYGYTF
V gene: TRBV5-6
J gene: TRBJ1-2

CDR3 protein: CASSTLGRGEKLFF
V gene: TRBV5-1
J gene: TRBJ1-4

CDR3 protein: CASSVVSDHTGELFF
V gene: TRBV9
J gene: TRBJ2-2

CDR3 protein: CSAWRGALHEQYF
V gene: TRBV20-1
J gene: TRBJ2-7

CDR3 protein: CASSLATVLGQPQHF
V gene: TRBV7-2
J gene: TRBJ1-5

CDR3 protein: CAIPPGTSSSGANVLTF
V gene: TRBV10-3
J gene: TRBJ2-6

CDR3 protein: CASRLTWTGAYGYTF
V gene: TRBV28
J gene: TRBJ1-2